These T cell receptor beta chains were read from a single sample in a study of cytomegalovirus exposure and HLA in healthy donors. Sequencing used immunoSEQ multiplex PCR; TCRdb keeps in-frame clones, though not all of them. The table shows roughly 100,000 clones, with about 80% occurring only once. The sequenced material came from PBMCs. The receptors derive from a man aged 40-55 years in good health and CMV-seronegative. Each CDR3 is given with its conserved first and last residue. The D gene is left open where the match is weak. Size is stated for part of the rows, as once, few or many counts, or as a class when the clone is expanded.

- 13 TRBJ1-1 - TRBV6-5 TGTGCCAGCAGTTACCAGGAGAACACTGAAGCTTTCTTT CASSYQENTEAFF
few 17 TRBJ2-4 TRBD2 TRBV7-9 TGTGCCAGCAGCACACTAGCGGGGGCAGCGGCCAAAAACATTCAGTACTTC CASSTLAGAAAKNIQYF
few 14 TRBJ2-1 TRBD1 TRBV5-1 TGCGCCAGCAGCTTGGCGGCAGGGGGCGATGAGCAGTTCTTC CASSLAAGGDEQFF
- 14 TRBJ1-6 - TRBV30 TGTGCCTGGACCCAACAGGATAATAATTCACCCCTCCACTTT CAWTQQDNNSPLHF
once 15 TRBJ2-3 - TRBV6-6 TGTGCCAGCAGTTACTCGACTGGGGCCGGAGATACGCAGTATTTT CASSYSTGAGDTQYF
once 17 TRBJ1-5 - TRBV5-5 TGTGCCAGCAGCTTGTCGTTGGGAGGGTATAGCAATCAGCCCCAGCATTTT CASSLSLGGYSNQPQHF
- 13 TRBJ2-1 TRBD1 TRBV14 TGTGCCAGCAGCCAAACCACAGGGGCCGAGCAGTTCTTC CASSQTTGAEQFF
- 17 TRBJ1-3 - TRBV9 TGTGCCAGCAGCGTAGCAGGGACTCACGGGGGTAGAAACACCATATATTTT CASSVAGTHGGRNTIYF
once 15 TRBJ1-3 - TRBV6-5 TGTGCCAGCAGCCGAGCAGGTAGTGCGGGAAACACCATATATTTT CASSRAGSAGNTIYF
- 14 TRBJ1-4 - TRBV28 TGTGCCAGCAGTCCGGCAGGGGAGTCTTCGGAACTGTTTTTT CASSPAGESSELFF
once 17 TRBJ2-5 TRBD2 TRBV5-1 TGCGCCAGCAGCGTATCAGGGCTAGCGGGGGGGCAAGAGACCCAGTACTTC CASSVSGLAGGQETQYF
few 12 TRBJ1-2 TRBD1 TRBV30 TGTGCCTGGCACTTTACAGGGGGTGGCTACACCTTC CAWHFTGGGYTF
few 15 TRBJ2-1 - TRBV6-1 TGTGCCAGCAGTGAAAGGCTGGGGGGGCTCAATGAGCAGTTCTTC CASSERLGGLNEQFF
- 14 TRBJ1-5 TRBD1 TRBV6-6 TGTGCCAGCAGTTGGACAGGGGGCAATCAGCCCCAGCATTTT CASSWTGGNQPQHF
- 15 TRBJ2-7 TRBD2 TRBV10-3 TGTGCCATCACATGGGGGGCGGGAGGGTCCTACGAGCAGTACTTC CAITWGAGGSYEQYF
few 16 TRBJ2-5 TRBD2 TRBV18 TGTGCCAGCTCACCCTCCGGGACTAGGAGTAGAGAGACCCAGTACTTC CASSPSGTRSRETQYF